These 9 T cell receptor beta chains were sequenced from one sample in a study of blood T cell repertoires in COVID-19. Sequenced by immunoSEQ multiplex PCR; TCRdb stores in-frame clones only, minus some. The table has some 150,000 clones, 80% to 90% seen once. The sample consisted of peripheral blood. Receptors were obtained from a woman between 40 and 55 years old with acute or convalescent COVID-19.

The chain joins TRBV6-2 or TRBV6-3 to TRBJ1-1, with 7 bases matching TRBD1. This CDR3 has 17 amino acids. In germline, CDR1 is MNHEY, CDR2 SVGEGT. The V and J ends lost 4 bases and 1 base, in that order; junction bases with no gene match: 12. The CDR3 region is CASSFDREEAWNTEAFF. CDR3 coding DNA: TGTGCCAGCAGTTTCGACAGGGAAGAAGCATGGAACACTGAAGCTTTCTTT.

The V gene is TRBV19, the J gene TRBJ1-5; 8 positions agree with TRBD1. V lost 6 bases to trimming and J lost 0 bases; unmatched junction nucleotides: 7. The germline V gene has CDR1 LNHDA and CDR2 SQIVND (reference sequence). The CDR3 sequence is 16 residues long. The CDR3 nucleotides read TGTGCCAGTAGACCTACAGGGGGTGGTAGCAATCAGCCCCAGCATTTT. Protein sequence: CASRPTGGGSNQPQHF.

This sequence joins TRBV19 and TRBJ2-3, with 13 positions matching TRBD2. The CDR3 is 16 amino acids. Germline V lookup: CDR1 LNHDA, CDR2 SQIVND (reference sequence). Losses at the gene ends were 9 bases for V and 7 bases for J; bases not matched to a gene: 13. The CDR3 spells CASTQRLAGGGNTQYF. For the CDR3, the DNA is TGTGCCAGCACTCAGCGACTAGCGGGAGGTGGGAATACGCAGTATTTT. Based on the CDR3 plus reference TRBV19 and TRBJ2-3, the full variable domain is DGGITQSPKYLFRKEGQNVTLSCEQNLNHDAMYWYRQDPGQGLRLIYYSQIVNDFQKGDIAEGYSVSREKKESFPLTVTSAQKNPTAFYLCASTQRLAGGGNTQYFGPGTRLTVL.

The CDR3 nucleotides are TGTGCCTGGATTCCCCGGGCGAACACCGGGGAGCTGTTTTTT. Translated, it gives CAWIPRANTGELFF. The V call is TRBV30, the J call TRBJ2-2; D gene uncertain. V lost 4 bases and J lost 0, with 9 bases in between. The CDR3 extends over 14 amino acids. The germline V gene encodes CDR1 GTSNPN and CDR2 SVGIG (reference sequence).

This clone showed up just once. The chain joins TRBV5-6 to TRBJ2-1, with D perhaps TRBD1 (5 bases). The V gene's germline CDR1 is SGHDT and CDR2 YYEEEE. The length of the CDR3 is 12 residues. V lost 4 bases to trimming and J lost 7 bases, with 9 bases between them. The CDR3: CASSSNRNEQFF. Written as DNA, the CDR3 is TGTGCCAGCAGCAGCAACAGGAATGAGCAGTTCTTC.

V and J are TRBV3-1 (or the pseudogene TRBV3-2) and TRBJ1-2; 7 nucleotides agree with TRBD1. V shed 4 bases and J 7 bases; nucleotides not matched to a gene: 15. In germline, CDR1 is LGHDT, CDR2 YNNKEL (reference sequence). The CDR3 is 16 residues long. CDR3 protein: CASSRAAGTVSSGYTF. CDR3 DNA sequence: TGTGCCAGCAGCCGCGCAGCCGGGACAGTCAGTAGTGGCTACACCTTC.

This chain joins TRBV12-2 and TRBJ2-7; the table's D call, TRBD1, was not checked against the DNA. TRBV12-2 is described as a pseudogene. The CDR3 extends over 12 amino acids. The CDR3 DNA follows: TGTGCAAGTCGCTTAGACAGCTACGAGCAGTACTTC. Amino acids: CASRLDSYEQYF.

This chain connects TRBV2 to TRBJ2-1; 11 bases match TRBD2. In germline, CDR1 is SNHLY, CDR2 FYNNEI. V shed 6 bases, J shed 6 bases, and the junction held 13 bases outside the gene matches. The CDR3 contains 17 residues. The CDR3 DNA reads TGTGCCAGCAGCTTCCTCGAACTAGCGGGAGCTGGCAATGAGCAGTTCTTC. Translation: CASSFLELAGAGNEQFF. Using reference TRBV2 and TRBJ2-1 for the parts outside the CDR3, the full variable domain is EPEVTQTPSHQVTQMGQEVILRCVPISNHLYFYWYRQILGQKVEFLVSFYNNEISEKSEIFDDQFSVERPDGSNFTLKIRSTKLEDSAMYFCASSFLELAGAGNEQFFGPGTRLTVL.

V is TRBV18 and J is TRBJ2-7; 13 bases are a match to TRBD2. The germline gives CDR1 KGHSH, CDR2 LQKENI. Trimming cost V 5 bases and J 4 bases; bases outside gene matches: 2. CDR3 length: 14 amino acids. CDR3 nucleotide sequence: TGTGCCAGCTCAGAACTAGCGGGAGGGTACGAGCAGTACTTC. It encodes CASSELAGGYEQYF.